Shown below are 20 T cell receptor beta chains from a single sample sequenced in a study of blood T cell repertoires in COVID-19 (dated by TCRdb to about 2020). Preparation of the library involved the immunoSEQ multiplex PCR assay. Here the immuneACCESS table is served through TCRdb, limited to in-frame sequences with V and J called. Missing clones are a known gap in these copies; in checked studies unresolved V genes cover under half, and the rest lacks a known reason. This sample lists 250,000 to 350,000 clones; roughly 90% were detected once. Approximately 12% of the sample lies in the top ten. Specimen: peripheral blood. The source of these receptors is a woman aged 55-75 years with acute or convalescent COVID-19.

This chain uses TRBV3-1 (or the pseudogene TRBV3-2) with TRBJ2-2, with D possibly matching TRBD1 (6 bases). The CDR3 is 17 residues long. Trimming took 2 bases from V and 4 from J, leaving 17 bases between them. The germline V gene encodes CDR1 LGHDT and CDR2 YNNKEL (reference sequence). In nucleotides, the CDR3 is TGTGCCAGCAGCCAAAGTCCGGGTTGGGGGCCCACCGGGGAGCTGTTTTTT. It is translated as CASSQSPGWGPTGELFF.

The chain has TRBV27 and TRBJ1-2; the match to TRBD1 covers 9 bases. Germline CDR1 and CDR2: MNHEY and SMNVEV (reference sequence). The CDR3 runs to 13 residues. After removal of 7 bases from V and 6 bases from J, the junction contained 6 bases not matched to a gene. The DNA of the CDR3 is TGTGCCAGCACCATAGGGACAGGGCATGGCTACACCTTC. This gives the protein CASTIGTGHGYTF.

The chain joins TRBV27 to TRBJ2-1; perhaps TRBD1 as D (6 bases). The CDR3 consists of 19 residues. Germline CDR1 and CDR2: MNHEY and SMNVEV (reference sequence). Trimming took 1 base from V and 5 from J, leaving 24 bases between them. The CDR3 here is CASSLYPPYMDSRNNEQFF. CDR3 nucleotide sequence: TGTGCCAGCAGTTTATACCCCCCGTATATGGACAGCAGAAACAATGAGCAGTTCTTC.

This chain joins TRBV7-2 and TRBJ1-2, with TRBD1 as a possible D gene (5 bases). The germline gives CDR1 SGHTA, CDR2 FQGNSA. The CDR3 sequence is 16 residues long. V lost 0 bases and J lost 2, with 13 bases in between. CDR3 sequence reads: CASSLAFDRLNYGYTF. Here the CDR3 DNA reads TGTGCCAGCAGCTTAGCGTTCGACAGATTAAACTATGGCTACACCTTC.

In DNA form, the CDR3 reads TGTGCCAGCAGCGTAGCGGCTCTAGCGAAAGAGACCCAGTACTTC. Protein sequence: CASSVAALAKETQYF. The chain couples TRBV9 to TRBJ2-5, with D possibly matching TRBD2 (6 bases). With 0 bases removed from V and 3 bases from J, the gap between germline ends came to 12 bases. The CDR3 totals 15 residues. Per the germline V gene, CDR1 is SGDLS and CDR2 is YYNGEE.

The V gene is TRBV5-1, the J gene TRBJ1-4; D is unresolved. This CDR3 has 14 amino acids. V was cut by 4 bases and J by 6 bases, with 13 bases left in between. CDR1 is SGHRS and CDR2 is YFSETQ in the germline V gene. In nucleotides, the CDR3 is TGCGCCAGCAGCCAGCGCGATCGTGATGAAAAACTGTTTTTT. This codes for CASSQRDRDEKLFF.

The CDR3 bases are TGCGCCAGCAGCTTGGATGGAGGAGGTCGAAACACCATATATTTT. It translates to CASSLDGGGRNTIYF. The chain combines TRBV5-1 with TRBJ1-3; D gene unclear. Germline CDR1 is SGHRS and CDR2 is YFSETQ. V was cut by 0 bases and J by 5 bases, with 12 bases left in between. The CDR3 totals 15 residues. The full variable domain, rest sourced from reference TRBV5-1 and TRBJ1-3, is KAGVTQTPRYLIKTRGQQVTLSCSPISGHRSVSWYQQTPGQGLQFLFEYFSETQRNKGNFPGRFSGRQFSNSRSEMNVSTLELGDSALYLCASSLDGGGRNTIYFGEGSWLTVV.

The chain carries TRBV6-4 and TRBJ2-7; D is unresolved. V was cut by 4 bases and J by 0 bases, with 19 bases left in between. CDR1 is MRHNA, CDR2 SNTAGT, per germline. The CDR3 has 17 residues. CDR3 nucleotide sequence: TGTGCCAGCAGTGCCTCCACCGGGTTCTCGAGCTCCTACGAGCAGTACTTC. It codes for CASSASTGFSSSYEQYF.

The chain carries TRBV7-2 and TRBJ2-3; 9 bases align to TRBD2. Germline trimming cut 1 base from V and 8 bases from J; bases unmatched to any gene: 10. Germline-derived CDR1 and CDR2 are SGHTA and FQGNSA. The CDR3 is made up of 16 amino acids. In DNA form, the CDR3 reads TGTGCCAGCAGCTTAGGGGGGACTAGCTCCGGGGGTACGCAGTATTTT. This gives the protein CASSLGGTSSGGTQYF.

The chain has TRBV30 and TRBJ2-7, with D possibly being TRBD1 (6 bases). Looked up from germline, CDR1 is GTSNPN and CDR2 is SVGIG (reference sequence). CDR3 length equals 15 residues. The V end lost 3 bases, the J end lost 7 bases, and 22 bases lay between the germline ends. The CDR3 spells CAWSPGTFKTLEQYF. CDR3 sequence (DNA): TGTGCCTGGAGCCCTGGGACATTTAAAACGTTAGAGCAGTACTTC.

The chain's CDR3 is CATSIGTTRLRNTGELFF. Here the CDR3 DNA reads TGTGCCACCAGCATTGGAACGACTAGGCTACGGAACACCGGGGAGCTGTTTTTT. The gene calls are TRBV15 and TRBJ2-2; D is possibly TRBD2 (6 bases). Germline assignment: CDR1 LNHNV and CDR2 YYDKDF (reference sequence). The CDR3 is 18 amino acids. Trimming took 4 bases from V and 1 from J, leaving 19 bases between them.

The chain employs TRBV7-2 and TRBJ2-5, with TRBD2 identical over 9 bases. Losses at the gene ends were 5 bases for V and 1 base for J; bases not matched to a gene: 8. The V gene's germline CDR1 is SGHTA and CDR2 FQGNSA. The CDR3 runs 16 residues. The CDR3, as DNA: TGTGCCAGCAGCGGACGTACTAGCGGGCCCCAAGAGACCCAGTACTTC. It translates to CASSGRTSGPQETQYF.

The chain uses TRBV19 and TRBJ2-5, with D perhaps TRBD2 (5 bases). The CDR3 has 14 amino acids. Trimming took 4 bases from V and 4 from J, leaving 13 bases between them. Germline loops: CDR1 LNHDA, CDR2 SQIVND (reference sequence). CDR3 sequence (DNA): TGTGCCAGTAGTAACCACGGGAAAGCAGAGACCCAGTACTTC. Translation gives CASSNHGKAETQYF.

The V and J genes are TRBV19 and TRBJ1-1; TRBD1 agrees at 11 bases. The CDR3 spans 14 residues. V lost 7 bases and J lost 5; bases outside the gene matches: 6. The V gene's germline CDR1 is LNHDA and CDR2 SQIVND (reference sequence). The CDR3 reads CASTADRGHTEAFF. Here the CDR3 DNA reads TGTGCCAGTACTGCGGACAGGGGGCATACTGAAGCTTTCTTT.

This clone has a handful of counts. This chain connects TRBV7-2 to TRBJ1-5, with no clear D. CDR3 length: 13 amino acids. CDR1 and CDR2 from the germline V gene are SGHTA and FQGNSA. The V gene lost 1 base and the J gene lost 9 bases, with 10 bases spanning the gap. DNA of the CDR3: TGTGCCAGCAGCTTAGAAGTGACACGGCCCCAGCATTTT. Its translation is CASSLEVTRPQHF.

The chain uses TRBV19 and TRBJ2-3; 7 bases match TRBD2. The CDR3 consists of 14 residues. Germline V gene lookup returns CDR1 LNHDA and CDR2 SQIVND (reference sequence). Trimming cost V 6 bases and J 4 bases; bases outside gene matches: 7. This chain's CDR3 is CASRSAGSSDTQYF. The DNA for the CDR3 is TGTGCCAGTAGATCAGCGGGATCATCAGATACGCAGTATTTT.

This sequence joins TRBV7-9 and TRBJ2-5; the D is unclear. The CDR3 totals 13 residues. The germline gives CDR1 SEHNR, CDR2 FQNEAQ (reference sequence). The germline V and J ends were trimmed by 1 base and 5 bases, with 8 bases remaining between them. The CDR3 sequence is CASSLGGWETQYF. CDR3 nucleotides: TGTGCCAGCAGCTTAGGAGGTTGGGAGACCCAGTACTTC.

In regard to this clone: One end of the junction is discordant with germline, which a read error may explain. The chain has TRBV28 and TRBJ2-7, with 9 bases fitting TRBD2. The CDR3 consists of 14 residues. From germline, CDR1 is MDHEN and CDR2 SYDVKM. CDR3 bases: TGTGCAAGCACCACTAGCGGGCCTTCCTACGAGCAGTACTTC. Protein sequence: CASTTSGPSYEQYF. The entire variable domain, with the rest obtained from reference TRBV28 and TRBJ2-7, is as follows: DVKVTQSSRYLVKRTGEKVFLECVQDMDHENMFWYRQDPGLGLRLIYFSYDVKMKEKGDIPEGYSVSREKKERFSLILESASTNQTSMYLCASTTSGPSYEQYFGPGTRLTVT.

V is TRBV27 and J is TRBJ2-3, with 9 bases lining up with TRBD2. The junction had 9 bases not matched to a gene; V was cut back by 2 bases and J by 6 bases. Germline V gene lookup returns CDR1 MNHEY and CDR2 SMNVEV (reference sequence). The CDR3 sequence is 16 residues long. The CDR3 DNA reads as TGTGCCAGCAGTTTAGCGGGCGGGGGGGCTCACGATACGCAGTATTTT. Its translation is CASSLAGGGAHDTQYF.

The V call is TRBV11-2, the J call TRBJ1-3; 9 nucleotides align to TRBD1. CDR1 is SGHAT and CDR2 is FQNNGV in the germline V gene. Losses at the gene ends were 0 bases for V and 4 bases for J; bases not matched to a gene: 13. CDR3 length equals 19 residues. CDR3 loop: CASSLDRTGQGLPGNTIYF. CDR3 sequence (DNA): TGTGCCAGCAGCTTAGATAGAACCGGACAGGGGCTCCCAGGAAACACCATATATTTT.